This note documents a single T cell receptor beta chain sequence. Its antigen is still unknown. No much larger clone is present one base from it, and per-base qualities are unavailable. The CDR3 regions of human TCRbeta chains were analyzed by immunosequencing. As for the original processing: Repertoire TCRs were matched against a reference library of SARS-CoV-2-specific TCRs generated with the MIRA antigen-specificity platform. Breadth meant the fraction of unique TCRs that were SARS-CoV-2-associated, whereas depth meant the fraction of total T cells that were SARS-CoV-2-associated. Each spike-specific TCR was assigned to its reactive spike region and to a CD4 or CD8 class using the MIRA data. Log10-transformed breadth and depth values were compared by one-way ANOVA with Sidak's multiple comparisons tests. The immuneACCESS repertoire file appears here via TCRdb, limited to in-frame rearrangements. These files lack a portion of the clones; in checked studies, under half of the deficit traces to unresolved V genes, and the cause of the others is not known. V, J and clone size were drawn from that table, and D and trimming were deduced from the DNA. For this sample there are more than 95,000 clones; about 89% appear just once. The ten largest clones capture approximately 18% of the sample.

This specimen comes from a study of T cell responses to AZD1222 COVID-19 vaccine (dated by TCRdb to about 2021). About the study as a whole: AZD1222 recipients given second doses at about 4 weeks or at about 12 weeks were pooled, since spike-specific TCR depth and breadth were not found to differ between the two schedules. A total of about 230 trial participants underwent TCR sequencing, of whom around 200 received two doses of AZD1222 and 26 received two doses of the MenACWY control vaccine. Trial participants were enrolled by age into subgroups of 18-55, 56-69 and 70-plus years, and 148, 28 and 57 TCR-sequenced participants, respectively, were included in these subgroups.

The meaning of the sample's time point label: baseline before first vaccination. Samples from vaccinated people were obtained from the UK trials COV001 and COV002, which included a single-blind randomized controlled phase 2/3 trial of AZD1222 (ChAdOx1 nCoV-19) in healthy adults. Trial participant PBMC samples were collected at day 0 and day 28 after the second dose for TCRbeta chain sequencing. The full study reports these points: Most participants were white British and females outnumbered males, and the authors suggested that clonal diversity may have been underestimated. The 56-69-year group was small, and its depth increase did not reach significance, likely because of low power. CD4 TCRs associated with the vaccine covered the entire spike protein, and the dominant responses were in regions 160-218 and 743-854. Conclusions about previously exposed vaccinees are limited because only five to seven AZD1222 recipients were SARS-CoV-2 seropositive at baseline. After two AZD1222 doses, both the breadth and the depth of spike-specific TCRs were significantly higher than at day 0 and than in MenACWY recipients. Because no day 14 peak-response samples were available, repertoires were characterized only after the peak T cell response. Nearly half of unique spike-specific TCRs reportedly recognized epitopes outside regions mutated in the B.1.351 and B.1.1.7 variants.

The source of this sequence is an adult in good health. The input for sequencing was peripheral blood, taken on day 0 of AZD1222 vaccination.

The DNA sequence is TGTGCCAGCTCACCACTCCAGATTACAGGGGCCTTCACAGATACGCAGTATTTT. Its amino acids are CASSPLQITGAFTDTQYF. This chain joins TRBV18 to TRBJ2-3; TRBD1 aligns with 7 central bases. For this chain, trimming is 1 base at the V end and 2 bases at the J end, and the number of junction bases without a gene match is 12. Measured from the cysteine to the phenylalanine, the CDR3 is 18 residues long. The CDR3 DNA has 54 bases and is translated from base 1. For CDR1 and CDR2, the germline V gene lists KGHSH and LQKENI.